This entry describes one TCR beta chain. This record belongs to a study of response to subunit inactivated influenza vaccine. The CDR3 spans 13 residues. Germline-derived CDR1 and CDR2 are LNHDA and SQIVND (reference sequence). Between the trimmed V and J ends, which lost 3 bases and 7 bases, there was a span of 12 bases. TCRdb itself ran the RT-PCR reads through MiXCR, one entry per CDR3 protein. The sample has roughly 620,000 distinct CDR3 sequences, about 11% seen once. This sample also belongs to another study, concerning T cells expressing NK-cell markers. Per that study: UMIs were included in TCR beta cDNA generated by 5'RACE template switching. All TCR beta repertoires analysed originated from sorted CD3+CD56+NKG2C+, CD3+CD56+NKG2C- and CD3+CD56-NKG2C+ T cells. Seropositivity for HCMV was found in seven of the eight sequenced donors, with one seronegative. With an anti-gamma-delta TCR antibody, sorting in several experiments was kept to alpha-beta TCR T cells. These same clonotypes (in several donors) also led the CD3+CD56-NKG2C+ fraction.

This TCR derives from a man in his fifties who received an inactivated influenza vaccine. The sample was PBMCs from blood, taken on the day of vaccination. The chain carries TRBV19 and TRBJ1-1; possible D gene TRBD1, 5 bases. The DNA for the CDR3 is TGTGCCAGTAGTATCCAGGGTCGGGGTGAAGCTTTCTTT. Protein sequence: CASSIQGRGEAFF.